A selection of T cell receptor beta chains follows, all from one sample in a study of Graves' ophthalmopathy and Graves' hyperthyroidism. From the multiplex PCR reads, TCRdb called clonotypes with MiXCR, one entry per CDR3 protein. The table lists roughly 400,000 distinct CDR3 sequences, approximately 17% of them singletons. Material: peripheral blood. These receptors all stem from an adult woman with stable Graves' hyperthyroidism. CDR3s include the opening cysteine and the closing phenylalanine or tryptophan. The order of the fields is J gene, V gene, clone size, D gene, CDR3 protein, CDR3 DNA. A D gene is named only where the DNA matches it firmly. Part of the rows lack a size; the others show once, few, many or a class for expanded clones.

J: TRBJ1-1
V: TRBV6-4
size: -
D: -
CDR3: CASSASSYAEAFF
DNA: TGTGCCAGCAGCGCATCTTCTTACGCTGAAGCTTTCTTT

J: TRBJ1-2
V: TRBV24-1
size: -
D: -
CDR3: CATSDLGRGGYTF
DNA: TGTGCCACCAGTGATTTGGGCAGGGGAGGCTACACCTTC

J: TRBJ2-3
V: TRBV20-1
size: few
D: -
CDR3: CSAATTDTQYF
DNA: TGCAGTGCCGCAACGACAGATACGCAGTATTTT

J: TRBJ2-7
V: TRBV14
size: few
D: TRBD2
CDR3: CASSLVAGGPYEQYF
DNA: TGTGCCAGCAGCCTAGTAGCGGGAGGACCCTACGAGCAGTACTTC

J: TRBJ2-6
V: TRBV7-2
size: few
D: -
CDR3: CASSPSSTSGANVLTF
DNA: TGTGCCAGCAGCCCCTCCTCAACCTCTGGGGCCAACGTCCTGACTTTC

J: TRBJ2-7
V: TRBV7-2
size: many
D: -
CDR3: CASSFPPAGVWEQYF
DNA: TGTGCCAGCAGCTTCCCTCCCGCCGGGGTTTGGGAGCAGTACTTC

J: TRBJ2-7
V: TRBV20-1
size: many
D: TRBD2
CDR3: CSARDDSAGGLYEQYF
DNA: TGCAGTGCTAGAGATGACTCAGCGGGAGGTCTATACGAGCAGTACTTC

J: TRBJ1-2
V: TRBV4-3
size: -
D: TRBD1
CDR3: CASSQEQGFGYTF
DNA: TGCGCCAGCAGCCAAGAACAGGGGTTCGGCTACACCTTC

J: TRBJ2-7
V: TRBV28
size: many
D: TRBD2
CDR3: CASSLLAGGLYEQYF
DNA: TGTGCCAGCAGTTTACTAGCGGGAGGTCTTTACGAGCAGTACTTC

J: TRBJ2-7
V: TRBV2
size: many
D: -
CDR3: CASKARQNSYEQYF
DNA: TGTGCCAGCAAGGCGCGACAGAATTCCTACGAGCAGTACTTC

J: TRBJ2-5
V: TRBV5-1
size: many
D: TRBD1
CDR3: CASRTGTGQETQYF
DNA: TGCGCCAGCAGAACCGGGACAGGGCAAGAGACCCAGTACTTC

J: TRBJ2-7
V: TRBV11-2
size: many
D: -
CDR3: CASSLDGDYEQYF
DNA: TGTGCCAGCAGTCTGGACGGAGACTACGAGCAGTACTTC

J: TRBJ1-2
V: TRBV28
size: many
D: -
CDR3: CASTGGWGYTF
DNA: TGTGCCAGCACCGGGGGGTGGGGCTACACCTTC

J: TRBJ2-7
V: TRBV20-1
size: many
D: -
CDR3: CSARAGDEQYF
DNA: TGCAGTGCTAGAGCGGGGGACGAGCAGTACTTC

J: TRBJ2-5
V: TRBV24-1
size: many
D: -
CDR3: CATSDATGGETQYF
DNA: TGTGCCACCAGTGACGCTACAGGCGGGGAGACCCAGTACTTC

J: TRBJ2-5
V: TRBV28
size: many
D: TRBD2
CDR3: CASSLGLASLETQYF
DNA: TGTGCCAGCAGTCTGGGACTAGCGTCATTGGAGACCCAGTACTTC

J: TRBJ2-7
V: TRBV11-1
size: many
D: -
CDR3: CASSLAWDEQYF
DNA: TGTGCCAGCAGCTTAGCATGGGACGAGCAGTACTTC

J: TRBJ1-1
V: TRBV6-2/TRBV6-3
size: -
D: TRBD1
CDR3: CASSTGTGIEAFF
DNA: TGTGCCAGCAGTACCGGGACAGGGATTGAAGCTTTCTTT